The rows below give T cell receptor beta chains drawn from one sample of a study of OX40 agonist ivuxolimab in advanced cancers. Clones were sequenced by immunoSEQ multiplex PCR, and TCRdb holds only the in-frame ones, with some missing. Of about 86,000 clones listed, 70% to 90% are singletons. The specimen was CD4+ or CD8+ T cells sorted from blood, collected in a trial of the OX40 agonist ivuxolimab. These receptors were collected from an adult with an advanced solid tumor such as melanoma, head and neck, liver or kidney cancer. The CDR3 runs from the conserved cysteine through the conserved F or W. The D gene is left open where the match is weak. Part of the rows lack a size; the others show once, few, many or a class for expanded clones.

d_gene | j_gene | v_gene | abundance | CDR3nt | CDR3aa
TRBD1 | TRBJ2-3 | TRBV30 | NA | TGTGCCTGGAGTGCCGGGACAGGGGAATCAGATACGCAGTATTTT | CAWSAGTGESDTQYF
NA | TRBJ2-7 | TRBV10-1 | NA | TGCGCCAGCAGTGTGGGCGAGCAGTACTTC | CASSVGEQYF
NA | TRBJ1-3 | TRBV4-3 | NA | TGCGCCAGCAGCCCCAGACCCCGGAGCTCTGGAAACACCATATATTTT | CASSPRPRSSGNTIYF
NA | TRBJ1-2 | TRBV14 | once | TGTGCCAGCAGCCAAATGACAGACTATGGCTACACCTTC | CASSQMTDYGYTF
TRBD1 | TRBJ2-2 | TRBV7-9 | NA | TGTGCCAGCAGCTTACCTCCCGGGACAGGGGTCACCGGGGAGCTGTTTTTT | CASSLPPGTGVTGELFF
TRBD1 | TRBJ2-1 | TRBV5-4 | NA | TGTGCCAGCAGCCCGGGACAGGTCGACAATGAGCAGTTCTTC | CASSPGQVDNEQFF
TRBD2 | TRBJ2-5 | TRBV5-1 | NA | TGCGCCAGCAGCAAAGGACAAGCGGGGCCCGGAGAGACCCAGTACTTC | CASSKGQAGPGETQYF
NA | TRBJ2-1 | TRBV5-1 | NA | TGCGCCAGCAGCTTGTATGGCGTTGCGGGGGCTGAGCAGTTCTTC | CASSLYGVAGAEQFF
NA | TRBJ2-7 | TRBV29-1 | NA | TGCAGCGTTTCATCTTCGAGCTCCTACGAGCAGTACTTC | CSVSSSSSYEQYF
NA | TRBJ2-5 | TRBV9 | once | TGTGCCAGCAGCGTAGGGACGACTCAAGAGACCCAGTACTTC | CASSVGTTQETQYF
TRBD1 | TRBJ2-3 | TRBV4-1 | NA | TGCGCCAGTAGGGTAGGGGACAGGGACTCAGATACGCAGTATTTT | CASRVGDRDSDTQYF
NA | TRBJ2-5 | TRBV19 | NA | TGTGCCAGTAGTATAGGGAACCAAGAGACCCAGTACTTC | CASSIGNQETQYF
NA | TRBJ1-1 | TRBV5-5 | NA | TGTGCCAGCAGCTTGAATTTTCGTCCGAACACTGAAGCTTTCTTT | CASSLNFRPNTEAFF
NA | TRBJ2-7 | TRBV11-1 | NA | TGTGCCAGCAGCTTAGGGGGGCCCTCACGTTACGAGCAGTACTTC | CASSLGGPSRYEQYF
TRBD2 | TRBJ2-7 | TRBV27 | NA | TGTGCCAGCAGTCTTGTAGCGGGAGTTCGGGAGCAGTACTTC | CASSLVAGVREQYF
NA | TRBJ1-4 | TRBV7-2 | NA | TGTGCCAGCAGCCCTGGGGGGGGTGAAAAACTGTTTTTT | CASSPGGGEKLFF
TRBD1 | TRBJ2-2 | TRBV7-3 | NA | TGTGCCAGCAGTCTCGACAGGGGGCACACCGGGGAGCTGTTTTTT | CASSLDRGHTGELFF
TRBD2 | TRBJ2-3 | TRBV6-1 | NA | TGTGCCAGCAATCGGCCTAGCGGGGTAGATACGCAGTATTTT | CASNRPSGVDTQYF
TRBD1 | TRBJ2-7 | TRBV7-9 | NA | TGTGCCAGCAGTTCGACAGGGAGCTCCTACGAGCAGTACTTC | CASSSTGSSYEQYF
NA | TRBJ2-2 | TRBV6-1 | once | TGTGCCAGCAGTGGTCGGTGGGGGGCGGGCACCGGGGAGCTGTTTTTT | CASSGRWGAGTGELFF
TRBD1 | TRBJ1-4 | TRBV29-1 | NA | TGCAGCGTGAAGGACAGGGTCGGTGAAAAACTGTTTTTT | CSVKDRVGEKLFF
NA | TRBJ1-2 | TRBV6-1 | NA | TGTGCCAGCAGCCGGACGGGAGGGGGCTACACCTTC | CASSRTGGGYTF
NA | TRBJ1-1 | TRBV11-2 | once | TGTGCCAGCAGCAGAGTCGGGTTCCGCCGGCTGAACACTGAAGCTTTCTTT | CASSRVGFRRLNTEAFF
NA | TRBJ1-6 | TRBV2 | NA | TGTGCCAGCAGTGTCCACAGGGAATCACCCCTCCACTTT | CASSVHRESPLHF
NA | TRBJ1-3 | TRBV6-1 | NA | TGTGCCAGCAGCCCAAGGGTGGGAAACACCATATATTTT | CASSPRVGNTIYF
NA | TRBJ1-4 | TRBV7-9 | NA | TGTGCCAGCAGGACCTCGGGTGCCTCTCATGAAAAACTGTTTTTT | CASRTSGASHEKLFF
TRBD2 | TRBJ2-1 | TRBV7-3 | NA | TGTGCCAGCAGGTCCAGCGGGAGTGTCTATGAGCAGTTCTTC | CASRSSGSVYEQFF